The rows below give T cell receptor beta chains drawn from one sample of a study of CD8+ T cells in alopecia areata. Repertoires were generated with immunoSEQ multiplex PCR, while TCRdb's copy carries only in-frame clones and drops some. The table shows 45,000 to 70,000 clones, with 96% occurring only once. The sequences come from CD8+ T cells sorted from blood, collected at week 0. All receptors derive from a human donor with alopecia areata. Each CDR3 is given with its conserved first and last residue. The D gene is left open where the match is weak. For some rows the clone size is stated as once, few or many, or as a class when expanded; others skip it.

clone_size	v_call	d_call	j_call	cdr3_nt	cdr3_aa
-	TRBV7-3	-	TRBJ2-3	TGTGCCAGCAGCTTAACAGGGACTAGCACAGATACGCAGTATTTT	CASSLTGTSTDTQYF
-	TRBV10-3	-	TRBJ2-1	TGTGCCATCAGTGGGGCAGGGAAAGACAATGAGCAGTTCTTC	CAISGAGKDNEQFF
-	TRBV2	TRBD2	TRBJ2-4	TGTGCCAGCAGTGACCTTCCTTTAGCGGGGGCCCTCGGGGGAAACATTCAGTACTTC	CASSDLPLAGALGGNIQYF
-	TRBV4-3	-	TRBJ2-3	TGCGCCAGCAGCCAAGTAGACGGGAGCACAGATACGCAGTATTTT	CASSQVDGSTDTQYF
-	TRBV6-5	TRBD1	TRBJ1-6	TGTGCCAGCAGTTACACAGGGGGCGTTGAAACCCTCCACTTT	CASSYTGGVETLHF
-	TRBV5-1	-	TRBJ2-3	TGCGCCAGCAGCTCCTACGGTGAAGGAGATACGCAGTATTTT	CASSSYGEGDTQYF
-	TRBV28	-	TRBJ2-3	TGTGCCAGCAGTTGGACGGCGGGGACAGATACGCAGTATTTT	CASSWTAGTDTQYF
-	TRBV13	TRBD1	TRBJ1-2	TGTGCCAGCAGCTGGGGGGACAGGGGGACCTATGGCTACACCTTC	CASSWGDRGTYGYTF
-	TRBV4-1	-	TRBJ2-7	TGCGCCAGCAGCCAAGATCATGGTAACCCTACCTACGAGCAGTACTTC	CASSQDHGNPTYEQYF
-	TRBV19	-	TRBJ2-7	TGTGCCAGTAGTGTCCGGGACATGAGCTCCTACGAGCAGTACTTC	CASSVRDMSSYEQYF
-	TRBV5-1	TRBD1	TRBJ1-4	TGCGCCAGCAGCGCGACAGGGTATAATGAAAAACTGTTTTTT	CASSATGYNEKLFF
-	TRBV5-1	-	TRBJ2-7	TGCGCCAGCACCCCCGTGGGTTCCGGATGGGCCTACGAGCAGTACTTC	CASTPVGSGWAYEQYF
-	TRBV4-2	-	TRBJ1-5	TGTGCCAGCAGCCAAGATGGGGGCAATCAGCCCCAGCATTTT	CASSQDGGNQPQHF
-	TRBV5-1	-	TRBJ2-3	TGCGCCAGCAGCTTAATGGGGGCAGATACGCAGTATTTT	CASSLMGADTQYF
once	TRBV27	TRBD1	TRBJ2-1	TGTGCCAGCAGCCCATCCTGGGACAGGGCGTACAATGAGCAGTTCTTC	CASSPSWDRAYNEQFF
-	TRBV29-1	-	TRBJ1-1	TGCAGCTCGGGGAGGGACACTGAAGCTTTCTTT	CSSGRDTEAFF
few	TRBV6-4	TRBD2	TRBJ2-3	TGTGCCAGCAGCCTGACTAGCGGGGGGCCCGCAGATACGCAGTATTTT	CASSLTSGGPADTQYF
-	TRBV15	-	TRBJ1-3	TGTGCCACCAGCAGACAAGGCGGGGATCGGAACACCATATATTTT	CATSRQGGDRNTIYF
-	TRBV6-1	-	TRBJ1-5	TGTGCCAGCAGTGAAGGGGTTTGGGGCAATCAGCCCCAGCATTTT	CASSEGVWGNQPQHF
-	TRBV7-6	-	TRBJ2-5	TGTGCCAGCAGCTTAGGGGGGTGGGATCAAGAGACCCAGTACTTC	CASSLGGWDQETQYF
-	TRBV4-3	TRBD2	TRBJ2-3	TGCGCCAGCAGCCAAGAGGGTCCGATAGCGGGGGGCCAAAGCACAGATACGCAGTATTTT	CASSQEGPIAGGQSTDTQYF
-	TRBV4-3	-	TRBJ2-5	TGCGCCAGCAGCCAAGATCGCGCAGGGGAAGAGACCCAGTACTTC	CASSQDRAGEETQYF
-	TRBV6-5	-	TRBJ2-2	TGTGCCAGCACCCCCTCGGCGGGGTCCACCGGGGAGCTGTTTTTT	CASTPSAGSTGELFF
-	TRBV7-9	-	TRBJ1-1	TGTGCCAGCAGCTTAGGGACGGTTGAAGCTTTCTTT	CASSLGTVEAFF
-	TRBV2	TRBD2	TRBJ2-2	TGTGCCAGCAATGAACTAGCGGAATACACCGGGGAGCTGTTTTTT	CASNELAEYTGELFF
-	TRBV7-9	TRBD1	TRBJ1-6	TGTGCCAGCAGCCTGGGACAGGGAACTTCACCCCTCCACTTT	CASSLGQGTSPLHF
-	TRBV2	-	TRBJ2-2	TGTGCCAGCAGTGAACCGAACACCGGGGAGCTGTTTTTT	CASSEPNTGELFF
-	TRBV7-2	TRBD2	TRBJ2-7	TGTGCCACCCCCGGGGGGGCCGGCGAGCAGTACTTC	CATPGGAGEQYF
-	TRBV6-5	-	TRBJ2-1	TGTGCCAGCAGTTACTCGATCGGGGACGACTACAATGAGCAGTTCTTC	CASSYSIGDDYNEQFF
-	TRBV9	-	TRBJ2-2	TGTGCCAGCAGCGTAGAGTGGGCAGCGAACACCGGGGAGCTGTTTTTT	CASSVEWAANTGELFF
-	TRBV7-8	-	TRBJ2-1	TGTGCCAGCAGCGATCCAGGGTTCTACAATGAGCAGTTCTTC	CASSDPGFYNEQFF
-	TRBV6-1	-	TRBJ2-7	TGTGCCAGCAGTGAAGGGACCCTGGCGGTCTACGAGCAGTACTTC	CASSEGTLAVYEQYF
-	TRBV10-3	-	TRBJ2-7	TGTGCCATCAGTGAGGTTCCCCGCTGGTCAGAGCAGTACTTC	CAISEVPRWSEQYF
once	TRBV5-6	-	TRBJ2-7	TGTGCCAGCAGCTGGGAACCAGAGCCCTACGAGCAGTACTTC	CASSWEPEPYEQYF
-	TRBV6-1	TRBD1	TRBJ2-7	TGTGCCAGCAGTGTGACAGGGGGAATCTACGAGCAGTACTTC	CASSVTGGIYEQYF
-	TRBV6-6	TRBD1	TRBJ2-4	TGTGCCGGCGGACAGGGTCAGGGCAAAAACATTCAGTACTTC	CAGGQGQGKNIQYF
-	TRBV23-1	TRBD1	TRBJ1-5	TGCGCCAGCAGTCAAAACACCCTTGGACAGGGGACCACCTATAGCAATCAGCCCCAGCATTTT	CASSQNTLGQGTTYSNQPQHF
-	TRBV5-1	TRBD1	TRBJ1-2	TGCGCCAGCAGCTTAAGTGGGTCCCAGCCGATAAACGACAAGACAGGGACGAACTATGGCTACACCTTC	CASSLSGSQPINDKTGTNYGYTF
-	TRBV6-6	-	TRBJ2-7	TGTGCCAGCAGTTATCGGGTCCATTCATCCTACGAGCAGTACTTC	CASSYRVHSSYEQYF
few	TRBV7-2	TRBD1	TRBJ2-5	TGTGCCAGCAGCCGTTTCGGACAGGGACAAGAGACCCAGTACTTC	CASSRFGQGQETQYF
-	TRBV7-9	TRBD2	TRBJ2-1	TGTGCCAGCAGCAAACTAGCGGGGCCATACAATGAGCAGTTCTTC	CASSKLAGPYNEQFF
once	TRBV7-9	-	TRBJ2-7	TGTGCCAGCAGCTCCGACAGAAAGTCCTACGAGCAGTACTTC	CASSSDRKSYEQYF
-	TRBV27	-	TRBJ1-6	TGTGCCAGCAGGTGGTTGGGGAGCTCCTATAATTCACCCCTCCACTTT	CASRWLGSSYNSPLHF
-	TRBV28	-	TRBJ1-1	TGTGCCAGCAGTTCCGGGACCCTAGGGGTTGAAGCTTTCTTT	CASSSGTLGVEAFF
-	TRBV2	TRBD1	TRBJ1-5	TGTGCCAGCAGGGACAGGGGGCAGGTTCAGCCCCAGCATTTT	CASRDRGQVQPQHF
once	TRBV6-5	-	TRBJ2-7	TGTGCCAGCAGTTATTCTGGGACGTACTACGAGCAGTACTTC	CASSYSGTYYEQYF
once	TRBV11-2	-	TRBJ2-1	TGTGCCAGCAACAACCTAGAGGGGATATACAATGAGCAGTTCTTC	CASNNLEGIYNEQFF
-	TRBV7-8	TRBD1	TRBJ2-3	TGTGCCAGCAGCCCACATGGGATGCGGACAGGGGGCATTTTGTCTTCAAAAGATACGCAGTATTTT	CASSPHGMRTGGILSSKDTQYF
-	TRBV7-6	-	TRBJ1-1	TGTGCCAGCAGCTTAGCGCGCCAGGGCAATACTGAAGCTTTCTTT	CASSLARQGNTEAFF
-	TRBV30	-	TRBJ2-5	TGTGCCTGGAGTTTTGGTCAAGAGACCCAGTACTTC	CAWSFGQETQYF
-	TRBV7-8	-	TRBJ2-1	TGTGCCAGCAGCTTAGCTGTCATTGAGCAGTTCTTC	CASSLAVIEQFF